A single sample gave rise to the 4 T cell receptor beta chains below, sequenced in a study of naive CD8 T cells in extremely preterm neonates. Broader study findings: Preterm infants showed shorter CDR3s, fewer N additions and less trimming than older groups.

The antigens of these receptors remain unknown. Samples were taken at extremely preterm deliveries at 23-27 weeks of gestation. Here immunoSEQ multiplex PCR was the method, and the copy in TCRdb shows in-frame clones only, minus some. The sample shows about 23,000 clones, about 91% of them seen only once. The sequenced sample consisted of naive CD8+ T cells from cord blood. These receptors all come from a boy who was born preterm.

This chain links TRBV27 with TRBJ1-1; D gene unclear. Trimming removed 0 bases from V and 1 base from J, with 3 bases in between. The CDR3 has 13 amino acids. Germline CDR1 reads MNHEY; CDR2 reads SMNVEV (reference sequence). CDR3 sequence: CASSLSTNTEAFF. In DNA, the CDR3 is TGTGCCAGCAGTTTATCGACGAACACTGAAGCTTTCTTT.

The chain joins TRBV19 to TRBJ2-1; D gene uncertain. Trimming left V 2 bases short and J 4 bases short, with 0 bases between. This CDR3 comprises 11 residues. From germline, CDR1 is LNHDA and CDR2 SQIVND (reference sequence). Here the CDR3 DNA reads TGTGCCAGTAGTATATACAATGAGCAGTTCTTC. This translates into CASSIYNEQFF.

V and J are TRBV19 and TRBJ1-2, with 7 bases aligning to TRBD1. The CDR3 runs 13 residues. In germline, CDR1 is LNHDA, CDR2 SQIVND (reference sequence). The V segment lost 5 bases and the J segment 4 bases; nucleotides outside the gene matches: 4. Here the CDR3 reads CASSPGQSYGYTF. The DNA for the CDR3 is TGTGCCAGTAGTCCGGGACAGAGCTATGGCTACACCTTC.

The V call is TRBV27, the J call TRBJ1-4, with D unclear. V lost 1 base and J lost 1, with 4 bases in between. This CDR3 is 14 amino acids long. The germline V gene encodes CDR1 MNHEY and CDR2 SMNVEV (reference sequence). The CDR3 region is CASSLWGTNEKLFF. In DNA, the CDR3 is TGTGCCAGCAGTTTATGGGGAACTAATGAAAAACTGTTTTTT.